This T cell receptor beta chain was obtained from a study of control samples from healthy donors and cancer patients. TCRdb's copy holds only in-frame clones and misses some; the assay was immunoSEQ multiplex PCR. The profile shows tens of thousands of clones, 70% to 90% of them singletons. Between the trimmed V and J ends, which lost 0 bases and 0 bases, there was a span of 6 bases. In germline, CDR1 is MGHRA, CDR2 YSYEKL. The CDR3 has 15 residues. The TCR was taken from a man aged 45-60 years in good health. The material sequenced was blood. This chain uses TRBV4-1 with TRBJ2-1; TRBD2 is a possible D gene (5 bases). The CDR3 loop reads CASSQDGDSYNEQFF. The CDR3 bases are TGCGCCAGCAGCCAAGACGGGGACTCCTACAATGAGCAGTTCTTC.